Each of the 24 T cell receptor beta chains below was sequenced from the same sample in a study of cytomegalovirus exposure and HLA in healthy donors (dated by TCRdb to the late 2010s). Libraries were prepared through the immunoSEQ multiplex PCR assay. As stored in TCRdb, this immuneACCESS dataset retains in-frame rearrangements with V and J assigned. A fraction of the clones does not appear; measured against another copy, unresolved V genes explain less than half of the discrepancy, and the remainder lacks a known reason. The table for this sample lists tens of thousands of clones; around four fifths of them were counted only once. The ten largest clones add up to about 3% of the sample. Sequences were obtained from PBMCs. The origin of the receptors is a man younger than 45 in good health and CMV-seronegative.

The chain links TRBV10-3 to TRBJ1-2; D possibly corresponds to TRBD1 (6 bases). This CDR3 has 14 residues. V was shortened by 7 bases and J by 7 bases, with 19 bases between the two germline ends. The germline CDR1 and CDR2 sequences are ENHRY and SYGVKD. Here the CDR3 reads CAINHGQPRFGYTF. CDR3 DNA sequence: TGTGCCATCAATCACGGACAGCCCAGATTTGGCTACACCTTC.

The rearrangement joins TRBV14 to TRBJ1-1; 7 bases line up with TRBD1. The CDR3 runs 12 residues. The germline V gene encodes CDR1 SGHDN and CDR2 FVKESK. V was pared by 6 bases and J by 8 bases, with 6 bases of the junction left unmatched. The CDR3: CASSFGQEEAFF. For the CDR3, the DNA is TGTGCCAGCAGTTTCGGACAGGAAGAAGCTTTCTTT.

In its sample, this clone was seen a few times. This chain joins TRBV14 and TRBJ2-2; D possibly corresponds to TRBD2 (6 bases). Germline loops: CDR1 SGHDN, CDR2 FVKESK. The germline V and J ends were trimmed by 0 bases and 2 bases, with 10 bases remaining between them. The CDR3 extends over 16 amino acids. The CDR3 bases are TGTGCCAGCAGCCAAGATTGGAGGGGAAACACCGGGGAGCTGTTTTTT. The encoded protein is CASSQDWRGNTGELFF. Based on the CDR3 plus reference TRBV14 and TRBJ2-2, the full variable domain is EAGVTQFPSHSVIEKGQTVTLRCDPISGHDNLYWYRRVMGKEIKFLLHFVKESKQDESGMPNNRFLAERTGGTYSTLKVQPAELEDSGVYFCASSQDWRGNTGELFFGEGSRLTVL.

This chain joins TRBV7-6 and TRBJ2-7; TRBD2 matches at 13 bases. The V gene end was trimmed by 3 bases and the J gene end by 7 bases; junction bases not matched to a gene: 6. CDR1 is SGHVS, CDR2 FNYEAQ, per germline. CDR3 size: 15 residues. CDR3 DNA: TGTGCCAGCAGCTTGACTAGCGGGGGGCATGGGGAGCAGTACTTC. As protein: CASSLTSGGHGEQYF.

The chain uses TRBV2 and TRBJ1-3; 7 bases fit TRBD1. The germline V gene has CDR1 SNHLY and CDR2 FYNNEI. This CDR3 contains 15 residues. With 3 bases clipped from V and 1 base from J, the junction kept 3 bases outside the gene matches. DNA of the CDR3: TGTGCCAGCAGTGATGACAGGGCGTCTGGAAACACCATATATTTT. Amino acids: CASSDDRASGNTIYF.

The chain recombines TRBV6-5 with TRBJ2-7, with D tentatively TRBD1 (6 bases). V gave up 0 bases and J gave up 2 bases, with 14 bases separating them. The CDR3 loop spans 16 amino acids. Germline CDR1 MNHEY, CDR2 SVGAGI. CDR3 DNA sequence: TGTGCCAGCAGTTACTCGATCCCCCAGGGGACCTACGAGCAGTACTTC. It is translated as CASSYSIPQGTYEQYF.

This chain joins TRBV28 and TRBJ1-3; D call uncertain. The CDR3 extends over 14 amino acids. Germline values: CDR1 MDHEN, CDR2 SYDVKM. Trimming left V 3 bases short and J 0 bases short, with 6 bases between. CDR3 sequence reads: CASSFPYSGNTIYF. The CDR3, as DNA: TGTGCCAGCAGTTTTCCCTACTCTGGAAACACCATATATTTT.

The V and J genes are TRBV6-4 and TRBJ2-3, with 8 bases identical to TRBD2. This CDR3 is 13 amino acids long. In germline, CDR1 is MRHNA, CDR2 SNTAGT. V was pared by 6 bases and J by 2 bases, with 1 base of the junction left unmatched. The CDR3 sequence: CASSGGATDTQYF. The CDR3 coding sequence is TGTGCCAGCAGCGGGGGGGCCACAGATACGCAGTATTTT.

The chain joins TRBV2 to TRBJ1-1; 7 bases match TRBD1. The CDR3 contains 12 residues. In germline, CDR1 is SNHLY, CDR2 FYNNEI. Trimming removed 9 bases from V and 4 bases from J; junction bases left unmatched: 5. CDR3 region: CARTGKRTEAFF. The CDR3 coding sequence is TGTGCCAGGACAGGGAAGCGCACTGAAGCTTTCTTT. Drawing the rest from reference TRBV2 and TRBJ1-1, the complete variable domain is EPEVTQTPSHQVTQMGQEVILRCVPISNHLYFYWYRQILGQKVEFLVSFYNNEISEKSEIFDDQFSVERPDGSNFTLKIRSTKLEDSAMYFCARTGKRTEAFFGQGTRLTVV.

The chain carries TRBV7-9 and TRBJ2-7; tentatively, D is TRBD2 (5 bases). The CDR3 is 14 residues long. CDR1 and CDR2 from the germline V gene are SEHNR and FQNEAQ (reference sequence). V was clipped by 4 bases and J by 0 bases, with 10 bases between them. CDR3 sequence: CASSSGTSSYEQYV. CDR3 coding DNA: TGTGCCAGCAGCTCGGGAACTAGCTCCTACGAGCAGTACGTC.

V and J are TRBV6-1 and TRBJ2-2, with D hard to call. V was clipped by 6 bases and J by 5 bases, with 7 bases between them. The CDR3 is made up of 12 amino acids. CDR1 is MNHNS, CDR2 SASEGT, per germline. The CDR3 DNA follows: TGTGCCAGCAGCGACACGACCGGGGAGCTGTTTTTT. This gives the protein CASSDTTGELFF.

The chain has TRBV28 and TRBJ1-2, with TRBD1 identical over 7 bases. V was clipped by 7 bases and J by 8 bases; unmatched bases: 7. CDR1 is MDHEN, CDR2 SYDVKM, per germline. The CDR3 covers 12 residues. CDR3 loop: CASNKNRGGYTF. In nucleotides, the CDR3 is TGTGCCAGCAACAAAAACAGGGGCGGCTACACCTTC.

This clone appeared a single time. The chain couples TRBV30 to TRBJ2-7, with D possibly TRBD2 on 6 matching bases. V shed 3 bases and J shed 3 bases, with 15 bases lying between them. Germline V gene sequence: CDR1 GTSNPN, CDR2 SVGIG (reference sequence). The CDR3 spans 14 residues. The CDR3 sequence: CAWSGLRVGYEQYF. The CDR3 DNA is TGTGCCTGGAGCGGACTAAGGGTTGGCTACGAGCAGTACTTC. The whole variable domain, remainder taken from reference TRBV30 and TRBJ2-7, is SQTIHQWPATLVQPVGSPLSLECTVEGTSNPNLYWYRQAAGRGLQLLFYSVGIGQISSEVPQNLSASRPQDRQFILSSKKLLLSDSGFYLCAWSGLRVGYEQYFGPGTRLTVT.

Here the CDR3 DNA reads TGTGCCAGCAGTCCCCTAGTGTCCACCGGGGAGCTGTTTTTT. It encodes CASSPLVSTGELFF. V is TRBV7-3 and J is TRBJ2-2, with D hard to call. This CDR3 has 14 residues. V lost 6 bases and J lost 4, with 12 bases in between. Germline V gene data show CDR1 as SGHTA and CDR2 as FQGTGA.

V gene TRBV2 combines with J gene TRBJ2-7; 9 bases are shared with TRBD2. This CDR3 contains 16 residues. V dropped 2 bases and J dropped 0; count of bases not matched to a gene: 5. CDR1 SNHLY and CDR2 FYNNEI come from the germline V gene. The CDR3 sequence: CASSEWVAGASYEQYF. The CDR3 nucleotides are TGTGCCAGCAGTGAATGGGTAGCGGGGGCCTCCTACGAGCAGTACTTC.

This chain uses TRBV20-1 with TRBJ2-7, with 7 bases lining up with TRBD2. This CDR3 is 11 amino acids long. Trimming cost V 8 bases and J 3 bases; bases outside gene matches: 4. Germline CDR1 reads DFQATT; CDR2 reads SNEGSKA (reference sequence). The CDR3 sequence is CSSQRGYEQYF. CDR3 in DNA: TGCAGTTCCCAGCGGGGCTACGAGCAGTACTTC.

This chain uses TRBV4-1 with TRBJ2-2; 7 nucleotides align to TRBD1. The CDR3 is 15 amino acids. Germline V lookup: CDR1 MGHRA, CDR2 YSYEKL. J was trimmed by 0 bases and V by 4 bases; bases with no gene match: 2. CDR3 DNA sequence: TGCGCCAGCAGCCGAGGGACAGCGAACACCGGGGAGCTGTTTTTT. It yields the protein CASSRGTANTGELFF.

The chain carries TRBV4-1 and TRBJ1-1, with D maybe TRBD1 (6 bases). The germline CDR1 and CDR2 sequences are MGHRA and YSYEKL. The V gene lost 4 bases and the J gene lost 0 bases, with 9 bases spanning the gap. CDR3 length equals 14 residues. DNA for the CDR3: TGCGCCAGCAGCCTCGGGGGGCTGAACACTGAAGCTTTCTTT. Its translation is CASSLGGLNTEAFF.

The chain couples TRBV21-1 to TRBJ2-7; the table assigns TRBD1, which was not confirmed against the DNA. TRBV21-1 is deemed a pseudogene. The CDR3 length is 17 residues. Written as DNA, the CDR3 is TGTGCCAGCAGCAAAGTGGGGGAGGACAGGGAATACGTCGAGCAGTACGTC. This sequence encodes CASSKVGEDREYVEQYV.

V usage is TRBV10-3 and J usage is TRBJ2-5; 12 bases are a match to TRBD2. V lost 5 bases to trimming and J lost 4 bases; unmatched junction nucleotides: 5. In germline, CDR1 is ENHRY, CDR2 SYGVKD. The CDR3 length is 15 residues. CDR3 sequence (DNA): TGTGCCATCAGTCCTAGCGGGAGGGCCGGAGAGACCCAGTACTTC. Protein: CAISPSGRAGETQYF.

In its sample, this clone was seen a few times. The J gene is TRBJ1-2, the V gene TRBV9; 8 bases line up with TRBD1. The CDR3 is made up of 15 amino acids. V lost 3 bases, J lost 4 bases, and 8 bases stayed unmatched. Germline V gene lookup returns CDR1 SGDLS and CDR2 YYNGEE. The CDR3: CASSATGTGGYGYTF. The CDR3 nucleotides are TGTGCCAGCAGCGCAACGGGGACAGGCGGCTATGGCTACACCTTC.

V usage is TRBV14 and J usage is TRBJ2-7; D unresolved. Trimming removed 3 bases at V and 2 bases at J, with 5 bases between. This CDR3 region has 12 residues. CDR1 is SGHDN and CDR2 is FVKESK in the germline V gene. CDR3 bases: TGTGCCAGCAGCCATTACACCTACGAGCAGTACTTC. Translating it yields CASSHYTYEQYF.

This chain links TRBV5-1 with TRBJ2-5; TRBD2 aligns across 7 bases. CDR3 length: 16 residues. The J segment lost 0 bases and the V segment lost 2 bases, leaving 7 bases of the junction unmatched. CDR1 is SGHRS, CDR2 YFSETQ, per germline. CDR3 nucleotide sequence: TGCGCCAGCAGCTTAGGATACAGCGGGGACCAAGAGACCCAGTACTTC. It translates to CASSLGYSGDQETQYF.

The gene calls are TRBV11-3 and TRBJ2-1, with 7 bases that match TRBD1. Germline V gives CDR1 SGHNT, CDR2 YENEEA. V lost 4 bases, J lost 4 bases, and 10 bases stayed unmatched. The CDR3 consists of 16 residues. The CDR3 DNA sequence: TGTGCCAGCAGCTGGGAGACAGGGCTAGATTACAATGAGCAGTTCTTC. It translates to CASSWETGLDYNEQFF.